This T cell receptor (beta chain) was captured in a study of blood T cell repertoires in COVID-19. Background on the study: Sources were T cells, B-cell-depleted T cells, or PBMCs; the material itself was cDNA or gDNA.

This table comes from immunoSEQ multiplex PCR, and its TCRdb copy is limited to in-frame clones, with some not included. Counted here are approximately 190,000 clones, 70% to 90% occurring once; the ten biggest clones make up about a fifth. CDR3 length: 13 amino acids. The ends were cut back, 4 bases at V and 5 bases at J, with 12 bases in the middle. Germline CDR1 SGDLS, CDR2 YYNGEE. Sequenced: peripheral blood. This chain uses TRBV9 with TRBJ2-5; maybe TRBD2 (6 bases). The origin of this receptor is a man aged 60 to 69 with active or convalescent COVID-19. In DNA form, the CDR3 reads TGTGCCAGCAGCCTCGGGGGTCCTGAGACCCAGTACTTC. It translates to CASSLGGPETQYF. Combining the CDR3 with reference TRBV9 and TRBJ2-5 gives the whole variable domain DSGVTQTPKHLITATGQRVTLRCSPRSGDLSVYWYQQSLDQGLQFLIQYYNGEERAKGNILERFSAQQFPDLHSELNLSSLELGDSALYFCASSLGGPETQYFGPGTRLLVL.